The 30 T cell receptor beta chains listed next were all sequenced from one sample in a study of CD8+ T cells in alopecia areata (dated by TCRdb to 2017 to 2018). Library preparation was by the immunoSEQ multiplex PCR assay. To provide template for TCR sequencing, every sample had RNA extracted and reverse transcribed into cDNA. TCRdb stores this immuneACCESS table with in-frame sequences only. Part of the clones is absent; in the studies checked, under half of the shortfall reflects unresolved V genes, and no reason is known for the rest. For this sample the table gives 100,000 or so clones, of which 60% were detected only once. The ten largest clones capture around 15% of the sample. The sample's treatment or condition label, decoded: oral pan-JAK inhibitor, 5-10 mg twice daily. This material consisted of CD8+ T cells sorted from blood, taken between weeks 55 and 65, from a patient treated with tofacitinib. The receptors stem from a human donor with alopecia areata.

V and J are TRBV29-1 and TRBJ2-6; D not resolved. Germline V gives CDR1 SQVTM, CDR2 ANQGSEA. CDR3 size: 16 residues. The ends were cut back, 6 bases at V and 0 bases at J, with 15 bases in the middle. DNA of the CDR3: TGCAGCGTCTCGGATTACGTAAGCTCTGGGGCCAACGTCCTGACTTTC. Translation: CSVSDYVSSGANVLTF.

The chain joins TRBV7-9 to TRBJ2-1, with 9 bases identical to TRBD1. The V gene end was trimmed by 5 bases and the J gene end by 7 bases; junction bases not matched to a gene: 6. Germline values: CDR1 SEHNR, CDR2 FQNEAQ (reference sequence). The CDR3 loop spans 14 amino acids. The CDR3 nucleotides read TGTGCCAGCAGCCGGAGGGACAGGGCGAATGAGCAGTTCTTC. It encodes CASSRRDRANEQFF.

This chain uses TRBV14 with TRBJ2-6; D remains ambiguous. This CDR3 contains 18 residues. Germline CDR1 is SGHDN and CDR2 is FVKESK. The V and J ends lost 0 bases and 0 bases respectively, with 12 bases between them. The CDR3 DNA is TGTGCCAGCAGCCAAGAGTTTAGGGATAGCTCTGGGGCCAACGTCCTGACTTTC. This codes for CASSQEFRDSSGANVLTF.

This chain links TRBV11-2 with TRBJ2-3; the match to TRBD2 covers 8 bases. Germline trimming cut 7 bases from V and 1 base from J; bases unmatched to any gene: 7. The CDR3 consists of 15 residues. Germline V CDR1 and CDR2: SGHAT, FQNNGV. DNA of the CDR3: TGTGCCAGCATGGAGCGGGGGACCCGCACAGATACGCAGTATTTT. Protein product: CASMERGTRTDTQYF.

The chain recombines TRBV5-6 with TRBJ2-7, with TRBD1 matching over 8 bases. The V and J ends lost 4 bases and 7 bases, in that order; junction bases with no gene match: 16. Germline-derived CDR1 and CDR2 are SGHDT and YYEEEE. This CDR3 region has 16 residues. The CDR3 DNA is TGTGCCAGCAGCACACGAAGACAGGGGCCAGTCTGGGAGCAGTACTTC. It encodes CASSTRRQGPVWEQYF. The full variable domain, completed using reference TRBV5-6 and TRBJ2-7, is DAGVTQSPTHLIKTRGQQVTLRCSPKSGHDTVSWYQQALGQGPQFIFQYYEEEERQRGNFPDRFSGHQFPNYSSELNVNALLLGDSALYLCASSTRRQGPVWEQYFGPGTRLTVT.

The CDR3 DNA sequence: TGCGCCAGCAGCGGAACAGCATCGGCGTCCCCAGGAAACTATGGCTACACCTTC. Translation gives CASSGTASASPGNYGYTF. V gene TRBV5-1 combines with J gene TRBJ1-2; D gene ambiguous. This CDR3 has 18 amino acids. Germline V lookup: CDR1 SGHRS, CDR2 YFSETQ. Trimming took off 4 bases at V and 2 bases at J, with 24 bases between the two ends. Variable domain in full (rest from reference TRBV5-1 and TRBJ1-2): KAGVTQTPRYLIKTRGQQVTLSCSPISGHRSVSWYQQTPGQGLQFLFEYFSETQRNKGNFPGRFSGRQFSNSRSEMNVSTLELGDSALYLCASSGTASASPGNYGYTFGSGTRLTVV.

This chain connects TRBV15 to TRBJ2-7; D may be TRBD2 (6 bases). V lost 1 base and J 0 bases, leaving 7 bases between the germline ends. This CDR3 spans 14 amino acids. Germline V gene data show CDR1 as LNHNV and CDR2 as YYDKDF (reference sequence). The CDR3 sequence is CATSRAGSSYEQYF. CDR3 DNA: TGTGCCACCAGCAGAGCCGGGAGCTCCTACGAGCAGTACTTC.

This clone has just one count. V and J are TRBV19 and TRBJ2-3; TRBD2 is a possible D gene (6 bases). CDR1 is LNHDA and CDR2 is SQIVND in the germline V gene (reference sequence). This CDR3 has 13 amino acids. Trimming removed 3 bases from V and 3 bases from J, with 7 bases in between. The CDR3 sequence: CASSIGGTDTQYF. The CDR3 bases are TGTGCCAGTAGTATCGGGGGAACAGATACGCAGTATTTT.

The chain couples TRBV13 to TRBJ2-1; 8 bases fit TRBD1. Germline CDR1 PRHDT, CDR2 FYEKMQ (reference sequence). The CDR3 totals 16 residues. V gave up 7 bases and J gave up 5 bases; unmatched junction bases: 13. The CDR3 coding sequence is TGTGCCAGCAACCATTGGGGACAGGTGCTGAACAATGAGCAGTTCTTC. Amino acids: CASNHWGQVLNNEQFF.

This chain connects TRBV10-3 to TRBJ2-3; D may match TRBD1 or TRBD2 (5 bases each). CDR3 length: 16 residues. The ends were cut back, 2 bases at V and 0 bases at J, with 12 bases in the middle. Germline-derived CDR1 and CDR2 are ENHRY and SYGVKD. The CDR3 protein is CAISEQGRPSTDTQYF. In DNA, the CDR3 is TGTGCCATCAGTGAGCAGGGACGCCCGAGCACAGATACGCAGTATTTT.

This clone was counted only a few times. The chain recombines TRBV25-1 with TRBJ2-5; possible D gene TRBD1, 6 bases. The CDR3 has 15 amino acids. The V end lost 6 bases, the J end lost 4 bases, and 18 bases lay between the germline ends. CDR1 is MGHDK and CDR2 is SYGVNS in the germline V gene. In DNA, the CDR3 is TGTGCCAGCAGCAGACCTGCAGGGGCTGGAGAGACCCAGTACTTC. It translates to CASSRPAGAGETQYF.

CDR3 DNA: TGTGCCAGCAGTGACAGCCTGTATGGCTACACCTTC. Translating gives CASSDSLYGYTF. The rearrangement links TRBV2 to TRBJ1-2, with D uncertain. Germline V gene sequence: CDR1 SNHLY, CDR2 FYNNEI. This CDR3 contains 12 residues. The ends were cut back, 3 bases at V and 5 bases at J, with 7 bases in the middle. The whole variable domain, filled in from reference TRBV2 and TRBJ1-2, reads EPEVTQTPSHQVTQMGQEVILRCVPISNHLYFYWYRQILGQKVEFLVSFYNNEISEKSEIFDDQFSVERPDGSNFTLKIRSTKLEDSAMYFCASSDSLYGYTFGSGTRLTVV.

This chain connects TRBV30 to TRBJ1-2; D possibly corresponds to TRBD1 (5 bases). V lost 0 bases and J lost 8, with 13 bases in between. The germline V gene has CDR1 GTSNPN and CDR2 SVGIG (reference sequence). This CDR3 region has 13 residues. The DNA for the CDR3 is TGTGCCTGGAGTGTTGGGGGAAAGTGGGGCTACACCTTC. Residues: CAWSVGGKWGYTF.

The chain employs TRBV5-1 and TRBJ1-6; possibly TRBD1 for D (5 bases). CDR1 SGHRS and CDR2 YFSETQ come from the germline V gene. This CDR3 region has 15 residues. V lost 0 bases and J lost 5, with 9 bases in between. The CDR3: CASSLGPGNNSPLHF. Written as DNA, the CDR3 is TGCGCCAGCAGCTTGGGGCCAGGGAATAATTCACCCCTCCACTTT.

The rearrangement joins TRBV7-6 to TRBJ1-1; D may be TRBD1 (5 bases). The V and J ends lost 2 bases and 4 bases respectively, with 17 bases between them. CDR3 length equals 16 residues. Germline V lookup: CDR1 SGHVS, CDR2 FNYEAQ. The CDR3: CASSLFSGGGSTEAFF. CDR3 nucleotide sequence: TGTGCCAGCAGCTTATTCTCCGGGGGGGGGAGCACTGAAGCTTTCTTT.

The V and J genes are TRBV2 and TRBJ2-2, with a tentative D call TRBD1 (5 bases). The CDR3 loop spans 16 amino acids. V was cut by 2 bases and J by 2 bases, with 12 bases left in between. In germline, CDR1 is SNHLY, CDR2 FYNNEI. The CDR3 loop reads CASSEQGRVNTGELFF. Here the CDR3 DNA reads TGTGCCAGCAGTGAACAGGGAAGGGTTAACACCGGGGAGCTGTTTTTT.

Only a few counts were recorded for this clone. The chain uses TRBV11-2 and TRBJ1-1, with D uncertain. V lost 5 bases and J 10 bases, leaving 5 bases between the germline ends. Germline V gives CDR1 SGHAT, CDR2 FQNNGV. CDR3 length: 9 residues. This chain's CDR3 is CASSPIAFF. The CDR3 DNA sequence: TGTGCCAGCAGCCCCATAGCTTTCTTT.

The sample holds a few counts of this clone. The chain joins TRBV29-1 to TRBJ2-7, with D unresolved. Between the trimmed V and J ends, which lost 1 base and 5 bases, there was a span of 12 bases. The CDR3 has 13 residues. Germline V gene lookup returns CDR1 SQVTM and CDR2 ANQGSEA. CDR3: CSVEADLPNEQYF. CDR3 coding DNA: TGCAGCGTTGAAGCTGACCTACCGAACGAGCAGTACTTC.

This clone was seen just once. The rearrangement joins TRBV5-6 to TRBJ1-1, with D unclear. This CDR3 has 12 amino acids. CDR1 SGHDT and CDR2 YYEEEE come from the germline V gene. V was shortened by 0 bases and J by 3 bases, with 3 bases between the two germline ends. The CDR3 nucleotides read TGTGCCAGCAGCTTGGATGACACTGAAGCTTTCTTT. It yields the protein CASSLDDTEAFF.

The chain employs TRBV29-1 and TRBJ1-1; TRBD1 is a possible D gene (5 bases). Germline CDR1 is SQVTM and CDR2 is ANQGSEA. Trimming took 5 bases from V and 3 from J, leaving 13 bases between them. The CDR3 length is 13 residues. CDR3 region: CSVPRGRHTEAFF. The CDR3 DNA reads as TGCAGCGTTCCGAGGGGCCGACACACTGAAGCTTTCTTT.

This chain connects TRBV27 to TRBJ1-2, with D tentatively TRBD1 (5 bases). The CDR3 loop spans 14 amino acids. The germline V gene encodes CDR1 MNHEY and CDR2 SMNVEV (reference sequence). V was pared by 3 bases and J by 1 base, with 9 bases between. Here the CDR3 reads CASSLTALNYGYTF. CDR3 DNA: TGTGCCAGCAGTTTGACAGCCCTTAACTATGGCTACACCTTC.

This chain joins TRBV2 and TRBJ1-2; D gene uncertain. The CDR3 sequence is 13 residues long. V dropped 4 bases and J dropped 4 bases, with 10 bases sitting between them. Germline CDR1 is SNHLY and CDR2 is FYNNEI. In DNA form, the CDR3 reads TGTGCCAGCAGTGTCGAGACGGGCTATGGCTACACCTTC. This codes for CASSVETGYGYTF.

This clone was seen more than once but under ten times. The CDR3 reads CSALPGTGYTEAFF. The CDR3 DNA reads as TGCAGCGCTCTTCCCGGGACAGGGTACACTGAAGCTTTCTTT. The chain joins TRBV29-1 to TRBJ1-1; 9 nucleotides match TRBD1. The V gene end was trimmed by 7 bases and the J gene end by 3 bases; junction bases not matched to a gene: 9. In germline, CDR1 is SQVTM, CDR2 ANQGSEA. The CDR3 is 14 amino acids.

The gene calls are TRBV5-1 and TRBJ2-1; D is unresolved. Germline lookup yields CDR1 SGHRS and CDR2 YFSETQ. Trimming stripped 5 bases from V and 8 bases from J, with 11 bases between. This CDR3 has 12 amino acids. CDR3 residues: CASSWTADEQFF. CDR3 nucleotides: TGCGCCAGCAGTTGGACCGCCGATGAGCAGTTCTTC.

The chain couples TRBV2 to TRBJ1-1; perhaps TRBD1 as D (5 bases). The CDR3 has 11 residues. Trimming removed 10 bases at V and 1 base at J, with 7 bases between. Germline V CDR1 and CDR2: SNHLY, FYNNEI. CDR3 sequence reads: CATGQNTEAFF. CDR3 in DNA: TGTGCCACTGGACAGAACACTGAAGCTTTCTTT.

The chain employs TRBV2 and TRBJ2-5; TRBD1 is a possible D gene (6 bases). The V gene lost 8 bases and the J gene lost 7 bases, with 8 bases spanning the gap. The CDR3 covers 10 residues. Germline CDR1 and CDR2: SNHLY and FYNNEI. CDR3 DNA: TGTGCCAGCCTCAGGGGGACCCAGTACTTC. Translating gives CASLRGTQYF. Based on the CDR3 plus reference TRBV2 and TRBJ2-5, the full variable domain is EPEVTQTPSHQVTQMGQEVILRCVPISNHLYFYWYRQILGQKVEFLVSFYNNEISEKSEIFDDQFSVERPDGSNFTLKIRSTKLEDSAMYFCASLRGTQYFGPGTRLLVL.

The chain is built from TRBV7-9 and TRBJ2-3, with D perhaps TRBD2 (7 bases). The CDR3 extends over 15 amino acids. Germline loops: CDR1 SEHNR, CDR2 FQNEAQ (reference sequence). Trimming left V 6 bases short and J 0 bases short, with 13 bases between. In DNA, the CDR3 is TGTGCCAGCAGGAGAGGGGGGGAAAGCACAGATACGCAGTATTTT. Its protein product is CASRRGGESTDTQYF.

The rearrangement uses TRBV27 and TRBJ2-5; D possibly corresponds to TRBD2 (5 bases). V shed 0 bases and J shed 5 bases, with 10 bases lying between them. The CDR3 spans 14 residues. The germline CDR1 and CDR2 sequences are MNHEY and SMNVEV (reference sequence). CDR3 nucleotide sequence: TGTGCCAGCAGTTTATCGATAGGCGGGGAGACCCAGTACTTC. Protein: CASSLSIGGETQYF.

This clone was counted between two and nine times. The chain has TRBV4-2 and TRBJ2-1; TRBD2 matches at 8 bases. The CDR3 runs to 16 residues. J gave up 4 bases and V 3 bases, and 8 bases lay outside the gene matches. The germline V gene encodes CDR1 LGHNA and CDR2 YNFKEQ. The CDR3, as DNA: TGTGCCAGCAGCCATCGGGGGGGTCCCCCTTACAATGAGCAGTTCTTC. Encoded protein: CASSHRGGPPYNEQFF.

This clone was observed a handful of times. In nucleotides, the CDR3 is TGTGCCATCAGGACAGCGAACACCGGGGAGCTGTTTTTT. This translates into CAIRTANTGELFF. This chain connects TRBV10-3 to TRBJ2-2, with D maybe TRBD1 (5 bases). V was shortened by 6 bases and J by 0 bases, with 5 bases between the two germline ends. This CDR3 spans 13 amino acids. CDR1 is ENHRY and CDR2 is SYGVKD in the germline V gene.